This T cell receptor beta chain was retrieved from a study of blood T cell repertoires in COVID-19. Whole-study context: Samples came from the United States, Italy and Spain, spanning acute and convalescent COVID-19.

Methods used by the authors: Scientists estimated how many nucleated cells there were by amplifying reference gene primers. Here immunoSEQ multiplex PCR was the method, and the copy in TCRdb shows in-frame clones only, minus some. V, J and clone size derive from that table, while D and trimming were established from the DNA sequence. The sample has around 84,000 clones, around nine tenths seen once. V lost 9 bases and J lost 4; bases outside the gene matches: 16. CDR3 length: 17 amino acids. The sequencing input was peripheral blood. This TCR came from an older man with active or convalescent COVID-19. This rearrangement joins TRBV5-3 to TRBJ2-2; 9 bases agree with TRBD2. TRBV5-3 is labeled an ORF, and its function is uncertain. The CDR3 nucleotides read TGTGCCACTAAAAACCTTTTAGCGGGAGATGGCACCGGGGAGCTGTTTTTT. Its translation: CATKNLLAGDGTGELFF.